These 8 T cell receptor beta chains were all obtained from the same sample, sequenced in a study of shared clonotypes between healthy human individuals. Clones were sequenced by immunoSEQ multiplex PCR, and TCRdb holds only the in-frame ones, with some missing. Of under 350,000 clones listed, roughly 87% were seen once; the top ten hold about 16%. Sequencing was carried out using memory CD8+ T cells sorted from blood. The sample's subset: CD45RO+ cells pooled with CCR7-negative TemRA cells. These receptors originate from a man aged 18 to 35 in good health.

The V gene is TRBV12-5, the J gene TRBJ2-3; 7 bases line up with TRBD2. The germline CDR1 and CDR2 sequences are LGHNT and FRNRAP. The CDR3 totals 16 residues. Trimming at V came to 9 bases and at J to 3 bases, leaving 15 bases not matched to a gene. The CDR3 region is CARMMWEGRRTDTQYF. The CDR3 DNA is TGTGCTAGGATGATGTGGGAGGGGAGGCGGACAGATACGCAGTATTTT.

The chain employs TRBV9 and TRBJ2-7; no reliable D call. The CDR3 totals 15 residues. Germline V gene sequence: CDR1 SGDLS, CDR2 YYNGEE. V lost 4 bases and J 3 bases, leaving 17 bases between the germline ends. CDR3 DNA: TGTGCCAGCAGCCCCTCAGGAGTAATGGGCTACGAGCAGTACTTC. Translated, it gives CASSPSGVMGYEQYF.

The chain links TRBV28 to TRBJ2-7; D perhaps matches TRBD2 (5 bases). Deletions cut 5 bases from V and 0 bases from J, with 23 bases between. Germline CDR1 and CDR2: MDHEN and SYDVKM. There are 18 residues in the CDR3. Written as DNA, the CDR3 is TGTGCCAGCAGTCACTATATAGACTGGGATGGGAGCTCCTACGAGCAGTACTTC. The encoded protein is CASSHYIDWDGSSYEQYF.

The rearrangement links TRBV10-3 to TRBJ1-6, with D possibly matching TRBD1 (6 bases). Trimming removed 10 bases at V and 3 bases at J, with 13 bases between. CDR3 length: 14 residues. Germline loops: CDR1 ENHRY, CDR2 SYGVKD. The CDR3 region has the DNA TGTGCCACCGATTCGGACAGCTATAATTCACCCCTCCACTTT. It yields the protein CATDSDSYNSPLHF.

In its sample, this clone is medium-sized. The gene calls are TRBV6-5 and TRBJ1-2; 8 nucleotides align to TRBD1. The CDR3 runs to 14 residues. Per germline, CDR1 MNHEY and CDR2 SVGAGI. V was pared by 4 bases and J by 7 bases, with 8 bases of the junction left unmatched. The CDR3 bases are TGTGCCAGCAGTTTACAGGGGGGGGCTAGTGGCTACACCTTC. Protein sequence: CASSLQGGASGYTF.

V and J are TRBV7-9 and TRBJ2-3; D remains ambiguous. Germline CDR1 reads SEHNR; CDR2 reads FQNEAQ (reference sequence). V was pared by 5 bases and J by 6 bases, with 15 bases between. This CDR3 has 14 amino acids. The CDR3 region has the DNA TGTGCCAGCAGCCAAAGCTTTGGGTTCGATACGCAGTATTTT. It encodes CASSQSFGFDTQYF.

V is TRBV29-1 and J is TRBJ1-2, with D hard to call. V was trimmed by 4 bases and J by 4 bases, leaving 7 bases between them. The CDR3 runs 11 residues. Germline CDR1 and CDR2: SQVTM and ANQGSEA. This CDR3 reads CSVGFVYGYTF. CDR3 bases: TGCAGCGTTGGGTTTGTCTATGGCTACACCTTC. The whole variable domain, remainder taken from reference TRBV29-1 and TRBJ1-2, is SAVISQKPSRDICQRGTSLTIQCQVDSQVTMMFWYRQQPGQSLTLIATANQGSEATYESGFVIDKFPISRPNLTFSTLTVSNMSPEDSSIYLCSVGFVYGYTFGSGTRLTVV.

The chain joins TRBV15 to TRBJ2-7, with D perhaps being TRBD1 or TRBD2 (5 bases each). Per the germline V gene, CDR1 is LNHNV and CDR2 is YYDKDF (reference sequence). V was clipped by 1 base and J by 0 bases, with 10 bases between them. The CDR3 spans 15 residues. In DNA, the CDR3 is TGTGCCACCAGCAGAGGCCCAGGGAGCTCCTACGAGCAGTACTTC. The encoded protein is CATSRGPGSSYEQYF.